A selection of T cell receptor beta chains follows, all from one sample in a study of cytomegalovirus exposure and HLA in healthy donors. The method was immunoSEQ multiplex PCR; TCRdb's version includes in-frame clones alone and lacks a portion of them. The sample shows over 95,000 clones, approximately 80% of them seen only once. The material sequenced was PBMCs. These receptor sequences come from a female donor in good health and CMV-seronegative. CDR3s include the opening cysteine and the closing phenylalanine or tryptophan. D genes are given only for firm matches. Clone size appears in some rows only: once, few, many, or a class for an expanded clone.

-,TRBJ2-3,TRBV7-2,-,TGTGCCAGCAGCCTTGGAGGGGGGGCGCGAACAGATACGCAGTATTTT,CASSLGGGARTDTQYF
-,TRBJ1-4,TRBV19,-,TGTGCCAGTACCGCGCAGGGGCGGTGGGATGAAAAACTGTTTTTT,CASTAQGRWDEKLFF
-,TRBJ1-1,TRBV30,-,TGTGCCTGGAGTCCACAGCTTGGGTACACTGAAGCTTTCTTT,CAWSPQLGYTEAFF
-,TRBJ2-1,TRBV7-3,few,TGTGCCAGCAGCTTCGGGGCTAGCGTCTACAATGAGCAGTTCTTC,CASSFGASVYNEQFF
TRBD1,TRBJ2-7,TRBV29-1,-,TGCAGCGTCGAGGGACAGGGGTTCCACGAGCAGTACTTC,CSVEGQGFHEQYF
-,TRBJ1-1,TRBV11-3,few,TGTGCCAGCAGCTTAGATTTCGGCCGAGGCACTGAAGCTTTCTTT,CASSLDFGRGTEAFF
-,TRBJ2-3,TRBV6-5,-,TGTGCCAGCAGTTCCACTAGGGCGAAGAGGACAGATACGCAGTATTTT,CASSSTRAKRTDTQYF
-,TRBJ1-1,TRBV27,-,TGTGCCAGCAGTTTATTTAAAGGCGGGGGGAACACTGAAGCTTTCTTT,CASSLFKGGGNTEAFF
TRBD2,TRBJ2-1,TRBV7-6,-,TGTGCCAGCAGCTTACAGGGACTAGACTACAATGAGCAGTTCTTC,CASSLQGLDYNEQFF
TRBD1,TRBJ2-7,TRBV6-5,-,TGTGCCAGCAGCTTTGACAGGGCAGCTTCCTACGAGCAGTACTTC,CASSFDRAASYEQYF
-,TRBJ1-5,TRBV28,-,TGTGCCAGCAGGCTGACAGTTCAGCCCCAGCATTTT,CASRLTVQPQHF
-,TRBJ2-5,TRBV30,-,TGTGCCTGGAGTCCCCCAACAGGTGGCCAAGAGACCCAGTACTTC,CAWSPPTGGQETQYF
TRBD2,TRBJ2-3,TRBV6-5,-,TGTGCCAGCAGGCGGGAGGGCTCCGCGCAGTATTTT,CASRREGSAQYF
-,TRBJ2-5,TRBV4-2,-,TGTGCCAGCAGCCAAGCGGGAGAGACCCAGTACTTC,CASSQAGETQYF
TRBD2,TRBJ2-5,TRBV7-9,-,TGTGCCAGCAGGAGACTAGCGGGGGAAGGAGTGGAGACCCAGTACTTC,CASRRLAGEGVETQYF
-,TRBJ2-7,TRBV6-5,-,TGTGCCAGCAGTTACTCGGACACGGTCTACGAGCAGTACTTC,CASSYSDTVYEQYF
TRBD2,TRBJ2-5,TRBV7-3,-,TGTGCCAGCAGCTTATCGGGGGGGGCAGAGACCCAGTACTTC,CASSLSGGAETQYF
-,TRBJ2-2,TRBV7-8,-,TGTGCCAGCAGCTTACGGCGGGACCCCGGGGAGCTGTTTTTT,CASSLRRDPGELFF
-,TRBJ1-2,TRBV28,few,TGTGCCAGCACCCTCCGGGGAGCCTACTATGGCTACACCTTC,CASTLRGAYYGYTF
TRBD2,TRBJ2-1,TRBV28,few,TGTGCCAGCAGTCCGTTTAGGACTAGCGGGAGGCAGGGGGCTAACGAGCAGTTCTTC,CASSPFRTSGRQGANEQFF
TRBD1,TRBJ2-2,TRBV28,once,TGTGCCAGCAGTTTAGGGACAGATTTCACCGGGGAGCTGTTTTTT,CASSLGTDFTGELFF
TRBD1,TRBJ2-1,TRBV4-1,-,TGCGCCAGCAGCCAAGACAGTCCGACAGGGCATTACAATGAGCAGTTCTTC,CASSQDSPTGHYNEQFF
-,TRBJ2-2,TRBV14,few,TGTGCCAGCAGCCCATTACAGGGTCCGAACACCGGGGAGCTGTTTTTT,CASSPLQGPNTGELFF
TRBD2,TRBJ2-3,TRBV28,-,TGTGCCAGCCGACCAGGAGGACTAGCGGGAGTTGTGAATACGCAGTATTTT,CASRPGGLAGVVNTQYF
-,TRBJ2-1,TRBV6-6,-,TGTGCCAGCAGTTACGACGCTACAGTAAGGGGCAATGAGCAGTTCTTC,CASSYDATVRGNEQFF
-,TRBJ1-1,TRBV7-9,-,TGTGCCAGCAGCTTAGGGTCCCCGGGTTTCACTGAAGCTTTCTTT,CASSLGSPGFTEAFF
TRBD1,TRBJ1-2,TRBV7-9,-,TGTGCCAGCAGCTTTGACAGGGTAAACAATGGCTACACCTTC,CASSFDRVNNGYTF
-,TRBJ1-4,TRBV2,-,TGTGCCAGCAGTGAAGGGGCTGCAACTAATGAAAAACTGTTTTTT,CASSEGAATNEKLFF
TRBD2,TRBJ2-1,TRBV18,-,TGTGCCAGCTCACCATTGTCGATAGCGGGAGCCCCCTACAATGAGCAGTTCTTC,CASSPLSIAGAPYNEQFF
-,TRBJ1-2,TRBV7-9,once,TGTGCCAGCCCGGACGGTACAGGATTCGATGGCTACACCTTC,CASPDGTGFDGYTF
-,TRBJ2-7,TRBV7-3,-,TGTGCCAGCAGCACGGGACTGTCCTACGAGCAGTACTTC,CASSTGLSYEQYF
-,TRBJ2-1,TRBV7-2,-,TGTGCCAGCAGCAATATATACACAGGGTACAATGAGCAGTTCTTC,CASSNIYTGYNEQFF
-,TRBJ1-1,TRBV7-9,-,TGTTCCAGCAGCCGGTCCCCTCAAGCTTTCTTT,CSSSRSPQAFF
-,TRBJ2-2,TRBV10-3,few,TGTGCCATCAAAGAGGGAAGGAACACCGGGGAGCTGTTTTTT,CAIKEGRNTGELFF
TRBD1,TRBJ2-6,TRBV30,few,TGTGCCTGGATTAGACAGGGGAGCTCTGGGGCCAACGTCCTGACTTTC,CAWIRQGSSGANVLTF
TRBD1,TRBJ1-1,TRBV9,-,TGTGCCAGCAGCGTAGAAGGGGGCCCTTTCTATGAAGCTTTCTTT,CASSVEGGPFYEAFF
-,TRBJ1-3,TRBV9,-,TGTGCCAGCAGCGTAGGAGCAGGGAACTCTGGAAACACCATATATTTT,CASSVGAGNSGNTIYF
-,TRBJ1-1,TRBV7-6,-,TGTGCCAGCAGCACATGGACAGATGAAGCTTTCTTT,CASSTWTDEAFF
-,TRBJ1-5,TRBV11-2,-,TGTGCCAGCAGCTTCGGGGGAAATCAGCCCCAGCATTTT,CASSFGGNQPQHF
-,TRBJ1-2,TRBV4-3,-,TGCGCCAGCAGCCAAGGTCCCAGGGGTAACTATGGCTACACCTTC,CASSQGPRGNYGYTF